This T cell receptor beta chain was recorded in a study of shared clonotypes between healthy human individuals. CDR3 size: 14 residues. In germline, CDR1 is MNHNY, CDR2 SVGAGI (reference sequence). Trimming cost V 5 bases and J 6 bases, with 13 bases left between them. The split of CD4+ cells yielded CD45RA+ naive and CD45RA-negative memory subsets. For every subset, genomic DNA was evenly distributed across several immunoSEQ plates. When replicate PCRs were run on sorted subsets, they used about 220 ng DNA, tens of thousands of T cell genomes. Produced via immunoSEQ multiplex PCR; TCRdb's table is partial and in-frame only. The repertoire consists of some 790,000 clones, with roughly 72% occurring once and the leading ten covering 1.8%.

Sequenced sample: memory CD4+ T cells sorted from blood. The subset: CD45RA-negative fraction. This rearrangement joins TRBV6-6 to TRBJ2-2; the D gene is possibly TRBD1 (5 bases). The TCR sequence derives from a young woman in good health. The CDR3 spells CASSHQTDSGELFF. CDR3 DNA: TGTGCCAGCAGTCACCAGACAGATTCCGGGGAGCTGTTTTTT.